The rows below give T cell receptor beta chains drawn from one sample of a study of stem cell transplantation in POMP-related autoinflammatory disease. The data were produced by immunoSEQ multiplex PCR, yet TCRdb's version contains in-frame clones alone and is incomplete. Here the sample spans tens of thousands of clones, approximately 90% being singletons. The sequenced sample was CD4+ T cells from PBMCs, obtained after stem cell transplantation. The receptors originated from a human patient with POMP-related autoinflammation and immune dysregulation (PRAID). Some T cells may have come from the graft donor. Both conserved end residues are part of each CDR3. The D gene is left open where the match is weak. Size is omitted from some rows. Given values are once, few, many or a class for expanded clones.

>.|TRBJ1-5|.|TRBV4-1
CASSHHKEGDQPQHF
TGCGCCAGCAGCCATCACAAGGAGGGGGATCAGCCCCAGCATTTT
>TRBD1|TRBJ2-2|.|TRBV2
CASRIQGAGTGELFF
TGTGCCAGCAGGATACAGGGGGCTGGCACCGGGGAGCTGTTTTTT
>.|TRBJ2-5|.|TRBV6-5
CASSYSGVDETQYF
TGTGCCAGCAGTTACTCCGGGGTAGACGAGACCCAGTACTTC
>.|TRBJ2-3|.|TRBV2
CASSGNQDTQYF
TGTGCCAGCAGTGGCAATCAAGATACGCAGTATTTT
>.|TRBJ2-6|.|TRBV3-1/TRBV3-2
CASSPWFFGSGANVLTF
TGTGCCAGCAGCCCCTGGTTTTTCGGGTCTGGGGCCAACGTCCTGACTTTC
>.|TRBJ2-3|.|TRBV27
CASSLRPPTDTQYF
TGTGCCAGCAGTTTGAGGCCTCCCACAGATACGCAGTATTTT
>.|TRBJ2-5|.|TRBV7-9
CASSFIPRGGRQETQYF
TGTGCCAGCAGCTTTATCCCCAGGGGAGGGCGCCAAGAGACCCAGTACTTC
>.|TRBJ2-5|.|TRBV25-1
CASTPGHFTSETQYF
TGTGCCAGCACACCGGGACACTTCACATCCGAGACCCAGTACTTC
>TRBD1|TRBJ1-4|.|TRBV4-1
CASSQAGTGAEKLFF
TGCGCCAGCAGCCAGGCGGGAACAGGGGCTGAAAAACTGTTTTTT
>TRBD1|TRBJ1-2|once|TRBV10-2
CASVGQGIYYGYTF
TGCGCCAGCGTGGGACAGGGTATTTACTATGGCTACACCTTC
>.|TRBJ2-3|.|TRBV7-9
CASSLMGGDTQYF
TGTGCCAGCAGCTTGATGGGTGGCGATACGCAGTATTTT
>TRBD1|TRBJ1-3|.|TRBV4-1
CASSQVRGSGNTIYF
TGCGCCAGCAGCCAAGTCAGGGGGTCTGGAAACACCATATATTTT
>TRBD1|TRBJ2-2|.|TRBV27
CASSLQGATNTGELFF
TGTGCCAGCAGTTTACAGGGGGCGACCAACACCGGGGAGCTGTTTTTT
>TRBD2|TRBJ2-3|.|TRBV28
CASSLLLAADTQYF
TGTGCCAGCAGTTTACTACTAGCGGCAGATACGCAGTATTTT
>.|TRBJ2-1|.|TRBV5-8
CASSPRLSEGFNEQFF
TGTGCCAGCAGCCCTCGGCTAAGCGAGGGATTCAATGAGCAGTTCTTC
>.|TRBJ1-4|.|TRBV6-5
CASRFRASYEKLFF
TGTGCCAGCAGGTTCAGGGCGTCGTATGAAAAACTGTTTTTT
>.|TRBJ2-7|.|TRBV28
CASSLPWPGVYEQYF
TGTGCCAGCAGTTTGCCCTGGCCAGGGGTCTACGAGCAGTACTTC
>.|TRBJ2-5|.|TRBV5-1
CASSFDVETQYF
TGCGCCAGCAGCTTTGATGTAGAGACCCAGTACTTC
>TRBD1|TRBJ2-1|.|TRBV6-1
CASSDLGTGLREQFF
TGTGCCAGCAGTGACCTCGGGACAGGTTTGCGTGAGCAGTTCTTC
>TRBD1|TRBJ2-7|few|TRBV2
CASTTGKRYEQYF
TGTGCCAGCACGACAGGGAAACGCTACGAGCAGTACTTC
>.|TRBJ1-1|.|TRBV6-5
CASRGEQGMNTEAFF
TGTGCCAGCAGGGGGGAACAGGGAATGAACACTGAAGCTTTCTTT
>.|TRBJ1-2|.|TRBV27
CASSFSINYGYTF
TGTGCCAGCAGTTTTTCCATTAACTATGGCTACACCTTC
>.|TRBJ2-6|.|TRBV11-2
CASSLGAPGANVLTF
TGTGCCAGCAGCTTGGGGGCCCCTGGGGCCAACGTCCTGACTTTC
>TRBD1|TRBJ2-7|.|TRBV11-2
CASSLGTGPFEQYF
TGTGCCAGCAGCTTAGGGACAGGCCCCTTCGAGCAGTACTTC
>TRBD1|TRBJ2-5|.|TRBV5-1
CASSSIRTGERETQYF
TGCGCCAGCAGCTCTATCCGGACAGGGGAGCGAGAGACCCAGTACTTC
>.|TRBJ1-1|.|TRBV7-2
CASSSSAEMNTEAFF
TGTGCCAGCAGCTCCAGCGCCGAGATGAACACTGAAGCTTTCTTT
>.|TRBJ1-1|once|TRBV29-1
CSVRLVLTEAFF
TGCAGCGTTAGACTGGTCTTAACTGAAGCTTTCTTT
>TRBD2|TRBJ2-3|.|TRBV12-5
CASGLVLSSGVTDTQYF
TGTGCTAGTGGTTTGGTACTGTCTAGCGGGGTGACAGATACGCAGTATTTT
>.|TRBJ2-3|.|TRBV7-9
CASSERRWGAARTDTQYF
TGTGCCAGCAGCGAAAGAAGGTGGGGCGCTGCTCGCACAGATACGCAGTATTTT
>.|TRBJ1-1|.|TRBV6-1
CASSDVSPGTEAFF
TGTGCCAGCAGTGATGTGTCCCCGGGCACTGAAGCTTTCTTT
>.|TRBJ2-7|.|TRBV10-2
CASRRDRQLSYEQYF
TGCGCCAGCAGGAGAGACAGGCAGCTCTCCTACGAGCAGTACTTC
>.|TRBJ2-2|.|TRBV6-5
CASSYSTGNTGELFF
TGTGCCAGCAGTTACTCTACCGGGAACACCGGGGAGCTGTTTTTT
>.|TRBJ2-7|.|TRBV28
CASSFGSAYEQYF
TGTGCCAGCAGTTTCGGGAGCGCCTACGAGCAGTACTTC
>TRBD1|TRBJ2-2|.|TRBV7-2
CASRRQGLGATGELFF
TGTGCCAGCAGACGACAGGGGCTGGGGGCCACCGGGGAGCTGTTTTTT
>.|TRBJ1-2|.|TRBV11-2
CASSLDPNDSNYGYTF
TGTGCCAGCAGCTTAGATCCAAATGATTCTAACTATGGCTACACCTTC
>.|TRBJ1-1|.|TRBV7-6
CASSLGLGLNTEAFF
TGTGCCAGCAGCTTAGGTCTTGGATTAAACACTGAAGCTTTCTTT
>TRBD2|TRBJ2-1|.|TRBV4-1
CASSQGTSGVTYNEQFF
TGCGCCAGCAGCCAAGGCACTAGCGGGGTAACCTACAATGAGCAGTTCTTC
>.|TRBJ2-2|.|TRBV5-6
CASSSGGELFF
TGTGCCAGCAGCTCCGGAGGGGAGCTGTTTTTT
>TRBD1|TRBJ2-3|.|TRBV28
CASSLPGQVLDTQYF
TGTGCCAGCAGTTTACCGGGACAGGTTCTGGATACGCAGTATTTT
>.|TRBJ1-2|.|TRBV28
CASSLVNYGYTF
TGTGCCAGCAGTTTAGTCAACTATGGCTACACCTTC